These 9 T cell receptor beta chains originate from one sample sequenced in a study of T cell responses to AZD1222 COVID-19 vaccine. Only in-frame clones appear in the TCRdb table, and some are missing; sequencing was by immunoSEQ multiplex PCR. The profile shows approximately 130,000 clones, roughly 88% of them singletons. The sequencing used peripheral blood, collected 28 days after the second AZD1222 dose. Receptors were obtained from an adult who received the AZD1222 COVID-19 vaccine.

This rearrangement joins TRBV5-1 to TRBJ1-4; D is ambiguous. Deletions cut 0 bases from V and 6 bases from J, with 9 bases between. Germline V lookup: CDR1 SGHRS, CDR2 YFSETQ. The CDR3 extends over 14 amino acids. CDR3 amino acids: CASSLVGLDEKLFF. CDR3 sequence (DNA): TGCGCCAGCAGCTTGGTGGGCCTTGATGAAAAACTGTTTTTT.

The chain combines TRBV23-1 with TRBJ1-1; D gene unclear. TRBV23-1 is assigned to the ORF class and has an uncertain function. Trimming left V 8 bases short and J 0 bases short, with 19 bases between. This CDR3 is 16 amino acids long. Here the CDR3 reads CASAPGSEPMNTEAFF. The CDR3 DNA follows: TGCGCCAGCGCTCCGGGGTCAGAGCCGATGAACACTGAAGCTTTCTTT.

The chain links TRBV7-3 to TRBJ2-7; D gene uncertain. Germline values: CDR1 SGHTA, CDR2 FQGTGA. V was cut by 1 base and J by 6 bases, with 16 bases left in between. The CDR3 totals 15 residues. The CDR3 bases are TGTGCCAGCAGCTTAATGGGCTCACCTTCAGTCGAGCAGTACTTC. As protein: CASSLMGSPSVEQYF.

V gene TRBV5-8 combines with J gene TRBJ2-5; 9 nucleotides line up with TRBD2. Germline V gives CDR1 SGHTS, CDR2 YDEGEE. CDR3 length equals 15 residues. Trimming removed 0 bases from V and 5 bases from J; junction bases left unmatched: 5. CDR3 sequence: CASSLGSSGGETQYF. Written as DNA, the CDR3 is TGTGCCAGCAGCTTGGGGAGTAGCGGGGGTGAGACCCAGTACTTC.

The V gene is TRBV6-1, the J gene TRBJ1-2, with a weak D call TRBD1 (5 bases). V lost 0 bases to trimming and J lost 4 bases, with 18 bases between them. CDR1 and CDR2 from the germline V gene are MNHNS and SASEGT. The CDR3 sequence is 17 residues long. The CDR3 DNA reads TGTGCCAGCAGTGAAGCTTTGACAGCCCCCGAAATCTATGGCTACACCTTC. Translation gives CASSEALTAPEIYGYTF.

CDR3 in amino acids: CAISGTVTGPTDTQYF. The CDR3, as DNA: TGTGCCATCAGTGGAACAGTGACAGGGCCAACAGATACGCAGTATTTT. V gene TRBV10-3 combines with J gene TRBJ2-3; 7 bases match TRBD1. The CDR3 is made up of 16 amino acids. Germline V CDR1 and CDR2: ENHRY, SYGVKD. V shed 4 bases, J shed 3 bases, and the junction held 10 bases outside the gene matches.

The chain is built from TRBV5-1 and TRBJ2-4; D call uncertain. Germline loops: CDR1 SGHRS, CDR2 YFSETQ. Trimming took 2 bases from V and 4 from J, leaving 22 bases between them. This CDR3 has 18 residues. CDR3 nucleotide sequence: TGCGCCAGCAGCTTCGGTAACCCCTTGACCCAGCCAAAAAACATTCAGTACTTC. Translating it yields CASSFGNPLTQPKNIQYF.

J is TRBJ1-6 and V is TRBV27; tentatively, D is TRBD1 (5 bases). The CDR3 is made up of 13 amino acids. CDR1 and CDR2 from the germline V gene are MNHEY and SMNVEV (reference sequence). V dropped 2 bases and J dropped 12 bases, with 11 bases sitting between them. The CDR3 reads CASSLNSQGPLHF. The CDR3 DNA sequence: TGTGCCAGCAGTTTAAACAGCCAGGGACCCCTCCACTTT.

CDR3 sequence: CASSLGGPYNEQFF. For the CDR3, the DNA is TGTGCCAGCAGCTTAGGGGGACCTTACAATGAGCAGTTCTTC. V usage is TRBV7-9 and J usage is TRBJ2-1; either TRBD1 or TRBD2 may fit D (5 bases each). V gave up 1 base and J gave up 4 bases, with 8 bases separating them. Germline CDR1 and CDR2: SEHNR and FQNEAQ (reference sequence). This CDR3 region has 14 residues.